This TCR beta chain was observed in a study of CD8+ T cells in alopecia areata. For the study at large: Treated patients swallowed 5 to 10 mg of oral tofacitinib twice daily.

cDNA reverse transcribed from extracted RNA served as the sequencing template. The assay was immunoSEQ multiplex PCR, and TCRdb's table has in-frame clones only and misses some. The sample comprises about 140,000 clones, 80% to 90% of which are singletons, and around 25% rests with the top ten. Treatment here: oral pan-JAK inhibitor, 5-10 mg twice daily. The sample was CD8+ T cells sorted from blood, taken at week 4, from a patient treated with tofacitinib. This receptor was obtained from a human donor with alopecia areata.

The CDR3 DNA reads as TGCAGCGTTGTCGGACAGAACTCCTACGAGCAGTACTTC. This encodes CSVVGQNSYEQYF. The chain couples TRBV29-1 to TRBJ2-7; possibly TRBD1 for D (6 bases). Trimming left V 4 bases short and J 0 bases short, with 10 bases between. CDR1 SQVTM and CDR2 ANQGSEA come from the germline V gene. The CDR3 is 13 amino acids.